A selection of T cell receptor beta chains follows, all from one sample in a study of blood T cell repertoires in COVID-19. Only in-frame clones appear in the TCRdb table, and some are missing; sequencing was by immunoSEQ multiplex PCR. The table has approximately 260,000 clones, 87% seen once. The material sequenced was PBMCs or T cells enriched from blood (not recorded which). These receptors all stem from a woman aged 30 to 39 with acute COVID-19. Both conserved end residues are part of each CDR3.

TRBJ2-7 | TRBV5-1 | CASSSAGEVLYEQYF
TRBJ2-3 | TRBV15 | CATSRSGSHADTQYF
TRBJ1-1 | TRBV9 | CASSVGQGMNTEAFF
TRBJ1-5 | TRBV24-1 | CATSDPRQGNNQPQHF
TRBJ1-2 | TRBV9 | CASSLRTGGTYGYTF
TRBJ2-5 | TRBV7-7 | CASSRQGLERETQYF
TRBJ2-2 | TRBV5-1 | CASSLEQTNTGELFF
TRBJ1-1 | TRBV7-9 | CASRGGVGTEAFF
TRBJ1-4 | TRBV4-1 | CASSQERGNEKLFF
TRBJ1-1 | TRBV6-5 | CATKVGTENTEAFF
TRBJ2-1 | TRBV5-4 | CASSSDLAGGRGNEQFF
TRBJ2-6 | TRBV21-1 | CASSRPGQGRDVLTF
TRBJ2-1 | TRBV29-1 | CSVAAGTGANEQFF
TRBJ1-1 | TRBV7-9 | CASSTSTGLNTEAFF
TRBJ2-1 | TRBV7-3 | CASSLRGRILAGDLYNEQFF
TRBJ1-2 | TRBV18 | CASSPSTGAPGGYGYTF
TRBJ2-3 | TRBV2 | CASSEEGSYTDTQYF
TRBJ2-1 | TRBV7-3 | CASSGGWGSEQFF
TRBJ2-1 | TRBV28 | CASNEQINNEQFF
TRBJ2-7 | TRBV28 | CASSFTPLGSSYEQYF
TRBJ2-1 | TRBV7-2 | CASSRDKQLAEYNEQFF
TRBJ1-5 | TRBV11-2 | CASSQAPRGVGQPQHF
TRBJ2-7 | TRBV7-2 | CASSLDNGVYEQYF
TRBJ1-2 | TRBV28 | CASIHGANYGYTF
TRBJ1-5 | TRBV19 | CAGGGSGAVSSNQPQHF
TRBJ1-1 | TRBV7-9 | CASSSDRNTEAFF
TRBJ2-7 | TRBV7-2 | CASSSGLAGNYEQYF
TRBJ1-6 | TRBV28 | CASRSEGSSYNSPLHF
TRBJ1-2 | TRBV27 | CASKAGQNYGYTF
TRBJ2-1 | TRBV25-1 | CASSEAGNEQFF
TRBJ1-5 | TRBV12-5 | CASGLGTRGLKVDQPQHF
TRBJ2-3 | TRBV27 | CASSSPWAGADTQYF
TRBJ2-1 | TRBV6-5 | CASRGSGRLDEQFF
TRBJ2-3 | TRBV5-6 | CASSYGQGAVTDTQYF
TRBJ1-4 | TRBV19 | CASTLGTGIGVEKLFF
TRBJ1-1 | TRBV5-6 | CASSLGTGSTFF
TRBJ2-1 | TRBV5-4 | CASSSRQERYNEQFF
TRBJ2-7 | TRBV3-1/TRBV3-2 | CASSQDGQGYEQYF
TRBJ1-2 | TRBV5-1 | CASSRQGAEGYGYTF
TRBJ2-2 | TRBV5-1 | CASSTTGGGNTGELFF
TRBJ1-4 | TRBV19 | CASSTLPGSPDGKLFF
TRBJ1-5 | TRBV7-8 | CASSPGGGGRSHNQPQHF
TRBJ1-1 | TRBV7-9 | CASSSQGVEAFF
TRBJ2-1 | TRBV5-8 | CASSSRGLAGGNEQFF
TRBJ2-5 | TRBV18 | CASSPPRGLEETQYF